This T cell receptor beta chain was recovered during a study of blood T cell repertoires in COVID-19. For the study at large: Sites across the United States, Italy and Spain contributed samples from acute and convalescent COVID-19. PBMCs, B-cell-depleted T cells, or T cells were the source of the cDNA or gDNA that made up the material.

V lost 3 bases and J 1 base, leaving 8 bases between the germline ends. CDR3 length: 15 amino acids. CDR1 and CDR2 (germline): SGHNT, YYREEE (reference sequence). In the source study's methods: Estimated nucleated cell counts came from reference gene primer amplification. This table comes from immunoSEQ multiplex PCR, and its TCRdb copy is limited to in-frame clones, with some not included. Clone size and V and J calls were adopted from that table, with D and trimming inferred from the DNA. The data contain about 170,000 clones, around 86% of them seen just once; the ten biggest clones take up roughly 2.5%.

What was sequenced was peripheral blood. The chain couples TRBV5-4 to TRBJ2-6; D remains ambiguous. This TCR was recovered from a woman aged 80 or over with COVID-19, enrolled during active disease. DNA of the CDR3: TGTGCCAGCAGCTCCCCCGGTTCTGGGGCCAACGTCCTGACTTTC. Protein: CASSSPGSGANVLTF.